The following is a TCR beta chain sequence with its context. Its specificity is unknown. V dropped 4 bases and J dropped 0; count of bases not matched to a gene: 2. The germline CDR1 and CDR2 sequences are LGHNA and YSLEER. The CDR3 sequence is 15 residues long. TCRdb's copy holds only in-frame clones and misses some; the assay was immunoSEQ multiplex PCR. Of about 10,000 clones in the sample, approximately 99.4% are singletons; the top ten hold roughly 0.4%. This entry belongs to a study of monozygotic twins with cystic fibrosis. Study-level findings and limits: In 13 of 16 pairs, V gene usage was closest to the co-twin's. The repertoire was suggested to be naive-dominated, clonality median about 0.0094. Unrelated CF individuals shared fewer identical clonotypes than monozygotic CF twins.

The rearrangement joins TRBV4-3 to TRBJ1-5, with 8 bases identical to TRBD1. The clonotype was recovered from a man between 18 and 29 years old with cystic fibrosis. Sequenced sample: blood. The CDR3 nucleotides read TGCGCCAGCAGCCGAACAGGGGGTAGCAATCAGCCCCAGCATTTT. Translating it yields CASSRTGGSNQPQHF.